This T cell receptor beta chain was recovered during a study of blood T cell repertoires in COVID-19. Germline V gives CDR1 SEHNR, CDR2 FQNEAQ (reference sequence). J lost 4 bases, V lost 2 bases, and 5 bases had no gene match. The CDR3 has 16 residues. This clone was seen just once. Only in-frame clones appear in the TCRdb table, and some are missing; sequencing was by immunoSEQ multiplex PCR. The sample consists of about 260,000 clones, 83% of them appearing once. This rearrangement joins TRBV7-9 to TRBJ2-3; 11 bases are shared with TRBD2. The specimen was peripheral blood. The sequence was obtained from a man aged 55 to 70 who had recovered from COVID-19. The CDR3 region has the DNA TGTGCCAGCAGCTTATTACTAGCGGGAGATCCAGATACGCAGTATTTT. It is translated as CASSLLLAGDPDTQYF.